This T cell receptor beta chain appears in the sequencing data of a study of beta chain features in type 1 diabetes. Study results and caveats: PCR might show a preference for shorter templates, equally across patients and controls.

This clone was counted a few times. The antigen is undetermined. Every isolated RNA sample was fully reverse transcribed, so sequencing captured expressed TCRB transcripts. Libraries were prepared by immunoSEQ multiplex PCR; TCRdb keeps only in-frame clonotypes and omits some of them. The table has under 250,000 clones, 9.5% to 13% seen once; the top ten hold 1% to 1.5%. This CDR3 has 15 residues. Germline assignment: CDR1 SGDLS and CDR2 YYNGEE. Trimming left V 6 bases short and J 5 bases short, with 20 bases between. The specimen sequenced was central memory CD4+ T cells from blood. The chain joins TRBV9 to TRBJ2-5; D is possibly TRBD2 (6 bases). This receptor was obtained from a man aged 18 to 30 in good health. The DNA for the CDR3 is TGTGCCAGCACCCTCAAGGGCGGGGTTGGGGAGACCCAGTACTTC. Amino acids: CASTLKGGVGETQYF.